Sequencing of this T cell receptor beta chain was carried out in a study of glioma-infiltrating T cells after dendritic cell vaccination. Study overall: Dendritic cell vaccination trial patients had either newly diagnosed or recurrent glioblastoma.

Time point noted: after dendritic cell vaccination, including at tumor progression/relapse. CDR1 and CDR2 (germline): GTSNPN, SVGIG (reference sequence). Trimming stripped 3 bases from V and 0 bases from J, with 5 bases between. The CDR3 extends over 12 amino acids. The method was immunoSEQ multiplex PCR; TCRdb's version includes in-frame clones alone and lacks a portion of them. This sample has roughly 100,000 clones; 85% to 90% occur once, and the top ten carry roughly 2.5%. This specimen consisted of blood, obtained after dendritic cell vaccination. The chain joins TRBV30 to TRBJ1-1; no reliable D call. The TCR comes from a human donor with glioblastoma. CDR3 in DNA: TGTGCCTGGAGGCAGATGAACACTGAAGCTTTCTTT. Translation gives CAWRQMNTEAFF.